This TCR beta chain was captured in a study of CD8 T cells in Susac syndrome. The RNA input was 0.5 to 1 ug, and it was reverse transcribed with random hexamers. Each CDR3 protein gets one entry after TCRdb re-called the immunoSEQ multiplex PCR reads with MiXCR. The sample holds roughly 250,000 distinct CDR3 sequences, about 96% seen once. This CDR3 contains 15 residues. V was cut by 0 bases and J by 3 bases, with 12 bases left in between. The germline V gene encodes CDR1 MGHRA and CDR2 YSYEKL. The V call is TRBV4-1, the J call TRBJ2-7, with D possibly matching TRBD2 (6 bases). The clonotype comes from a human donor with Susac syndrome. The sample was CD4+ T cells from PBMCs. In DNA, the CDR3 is TGCGCCAGCAGCCAAGAAGAAGGAGCGGGCTACGAGCAGTACTTC. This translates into CASSQEEGAGYEQYF.